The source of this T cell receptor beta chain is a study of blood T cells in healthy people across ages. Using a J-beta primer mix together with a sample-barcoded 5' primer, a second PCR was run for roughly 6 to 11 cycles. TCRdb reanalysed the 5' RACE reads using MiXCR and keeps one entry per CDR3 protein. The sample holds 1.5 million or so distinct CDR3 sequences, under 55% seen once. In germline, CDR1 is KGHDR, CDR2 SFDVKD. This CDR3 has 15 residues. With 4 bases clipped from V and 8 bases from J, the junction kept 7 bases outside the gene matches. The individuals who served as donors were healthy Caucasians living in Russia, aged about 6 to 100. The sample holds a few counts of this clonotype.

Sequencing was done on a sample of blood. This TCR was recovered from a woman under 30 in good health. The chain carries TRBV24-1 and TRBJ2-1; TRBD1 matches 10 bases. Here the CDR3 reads CATSEAGQGLDEQFF. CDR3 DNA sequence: TGTGCCACCAGTGAAGCGGGACAGGGGTTAGATGAGCAGTTCTTC.